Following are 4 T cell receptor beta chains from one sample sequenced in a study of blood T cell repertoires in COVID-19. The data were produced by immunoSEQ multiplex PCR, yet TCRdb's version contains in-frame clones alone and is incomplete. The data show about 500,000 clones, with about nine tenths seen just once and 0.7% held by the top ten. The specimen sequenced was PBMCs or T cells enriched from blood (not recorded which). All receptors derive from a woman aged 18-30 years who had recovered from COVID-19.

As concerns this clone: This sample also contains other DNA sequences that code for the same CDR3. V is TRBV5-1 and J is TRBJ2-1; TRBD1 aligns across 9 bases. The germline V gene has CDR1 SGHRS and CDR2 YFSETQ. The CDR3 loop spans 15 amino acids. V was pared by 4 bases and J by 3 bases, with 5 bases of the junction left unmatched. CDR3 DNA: TGCGCCAGCAGCCTGGGACAGGGCAGCTACAATGAGCAGTTCTTC. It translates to CASSLGQGSYNEQFF.

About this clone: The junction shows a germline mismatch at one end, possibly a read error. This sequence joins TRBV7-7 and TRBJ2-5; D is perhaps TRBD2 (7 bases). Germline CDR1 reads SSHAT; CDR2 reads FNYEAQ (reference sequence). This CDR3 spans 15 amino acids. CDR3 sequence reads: CASSRRRGAGETQYF. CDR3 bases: TGTGCTAGCAGCCGGCGCCGGGGGGCAGGCGAGACCCAGTACTTC.

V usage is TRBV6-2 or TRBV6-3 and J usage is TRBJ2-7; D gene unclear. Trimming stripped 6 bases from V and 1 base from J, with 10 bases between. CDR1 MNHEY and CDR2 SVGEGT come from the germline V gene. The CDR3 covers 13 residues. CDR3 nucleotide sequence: TGTGCCAGCAGCCCGACTTGGTCCTACGAGCAGTACTTC. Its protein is CASSPTWSYEQYF.

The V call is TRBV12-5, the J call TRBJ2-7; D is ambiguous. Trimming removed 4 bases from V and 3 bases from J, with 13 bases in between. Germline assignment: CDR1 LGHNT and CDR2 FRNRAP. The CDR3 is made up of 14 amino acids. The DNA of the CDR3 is TGTGCTAGTGGTTCTACATCCGGGTTCTACGAGCAGTACTTC. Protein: CASGSTSGFYEQYF. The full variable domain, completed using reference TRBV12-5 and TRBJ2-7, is DARVTQTPRHKVTEMGQEVTMRCQPILGHNTVFWYRQTMMQGLELLAYFRNRAPLDDSGMPKDRFSAEMPDATLATLKIQPSEPRDSAVYFCASGSTSGFYEQYFGPGTRLTVT.